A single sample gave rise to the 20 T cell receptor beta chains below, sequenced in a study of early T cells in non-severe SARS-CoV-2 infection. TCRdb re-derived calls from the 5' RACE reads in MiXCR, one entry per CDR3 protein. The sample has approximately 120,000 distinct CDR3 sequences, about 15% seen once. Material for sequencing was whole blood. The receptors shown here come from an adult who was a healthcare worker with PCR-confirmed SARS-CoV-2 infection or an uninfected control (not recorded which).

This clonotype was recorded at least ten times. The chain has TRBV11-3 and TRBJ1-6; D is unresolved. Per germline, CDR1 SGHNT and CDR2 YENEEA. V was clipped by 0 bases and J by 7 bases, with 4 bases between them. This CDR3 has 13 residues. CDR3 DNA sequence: TGTGCCAGCAGCTTAGATGGAAATTCACCCCTCCACTTT. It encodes CASSLDGNSPLHF. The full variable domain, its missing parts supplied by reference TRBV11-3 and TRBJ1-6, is EAGVVQSPRYKIIEKKQPVAFWCNPISGHNTLYWYLQNLGQGPELLIRYENEEAVDDSQLPKDRFSAERLKGVDSTLKIQPAELGDSAVYLCASSLDGNSPLHFGNGTRLTVT.

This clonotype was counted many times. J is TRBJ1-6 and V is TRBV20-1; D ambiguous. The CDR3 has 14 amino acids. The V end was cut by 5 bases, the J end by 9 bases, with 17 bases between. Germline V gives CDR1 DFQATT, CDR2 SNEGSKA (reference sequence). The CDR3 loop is CSAGESLDASPLHF. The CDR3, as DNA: TGCAGTGCTGGGGAATCCCTGGATGCTTCACCCCTCCACTTT.

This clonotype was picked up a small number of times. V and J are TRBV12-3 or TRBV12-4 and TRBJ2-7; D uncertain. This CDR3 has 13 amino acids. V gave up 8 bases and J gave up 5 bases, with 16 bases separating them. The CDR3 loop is CASGNSLSHEQYF. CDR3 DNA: TGTGCCAGCGGCAACAGCCTCTCTCACGAGCAGTACTTC.

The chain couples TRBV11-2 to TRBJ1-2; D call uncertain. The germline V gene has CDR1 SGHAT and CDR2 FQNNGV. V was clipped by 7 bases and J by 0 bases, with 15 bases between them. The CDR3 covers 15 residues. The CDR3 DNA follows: TGTGCCAGCACCCCTCTATCTATGGCTAACTATGGCTACACCTTC. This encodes CASTPLSMANYGYTF. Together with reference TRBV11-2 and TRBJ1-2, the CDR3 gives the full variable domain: EAGVAQSPRYKIIEKRQSVAFWCNPISGHATLYWYQQILGQGPKLLIQFQNNGVVDDSQLPKDRFSAERLKGVDSTLKIQPAKLEDSAVYLCASTPLSMANYGYTFGSGTRLTVV.

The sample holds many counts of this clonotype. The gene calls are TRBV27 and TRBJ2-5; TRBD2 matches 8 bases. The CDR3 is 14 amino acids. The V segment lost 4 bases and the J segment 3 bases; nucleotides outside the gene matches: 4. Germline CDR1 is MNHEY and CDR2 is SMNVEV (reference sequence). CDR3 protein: CASSYAGGEETQYF. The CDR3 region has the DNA TGTGCCAGCAGTTATGCGGGGGGCGAAGAGACCCAGTACTTC.

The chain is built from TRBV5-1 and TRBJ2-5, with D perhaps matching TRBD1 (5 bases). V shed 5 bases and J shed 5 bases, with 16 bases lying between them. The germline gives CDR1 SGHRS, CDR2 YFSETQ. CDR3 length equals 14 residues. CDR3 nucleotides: TGCGCCAGCAGTTGGCAGGGCCTTAGGGAGACCCAGTACTTC. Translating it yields CASSWQGLRETQYF.

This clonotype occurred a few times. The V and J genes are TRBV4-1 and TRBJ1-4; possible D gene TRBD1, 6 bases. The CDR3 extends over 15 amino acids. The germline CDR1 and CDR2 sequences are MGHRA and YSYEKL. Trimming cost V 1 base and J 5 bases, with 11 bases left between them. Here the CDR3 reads CASSQAGGGNEKLFF. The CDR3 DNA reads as TGCGCCAGCAGCCAAGCCGGTGGGGGCAATGAAAAACTGTTTTTT.

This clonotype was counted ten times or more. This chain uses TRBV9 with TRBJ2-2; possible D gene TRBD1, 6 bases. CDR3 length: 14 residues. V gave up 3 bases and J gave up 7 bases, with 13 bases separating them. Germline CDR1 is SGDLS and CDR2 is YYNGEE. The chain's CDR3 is CASSAGTRLGELFF. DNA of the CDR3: TGTGCCAGCAGCGCCGGGACACGCCTCGGGGAGCTGTTTTTT.

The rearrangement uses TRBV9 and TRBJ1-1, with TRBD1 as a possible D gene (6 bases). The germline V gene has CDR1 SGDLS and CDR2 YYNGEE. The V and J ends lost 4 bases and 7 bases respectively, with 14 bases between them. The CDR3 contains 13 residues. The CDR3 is CASSPGGAIEAFF. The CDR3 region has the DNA TGTGCCAGCAGCCCTGGGGGGGCAATTGAAGCTTTCTTT. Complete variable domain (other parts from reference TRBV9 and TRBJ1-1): DSGVTQTPKHLITATGQRVTLRCSPRSGDLSVYWYQQSLDQGLQFLIQYYNGEERAKGNILERFSAQQFPDLHSELNLSSLELGDSALYFCASSPGGAIEAFFGQGTRLTVV.

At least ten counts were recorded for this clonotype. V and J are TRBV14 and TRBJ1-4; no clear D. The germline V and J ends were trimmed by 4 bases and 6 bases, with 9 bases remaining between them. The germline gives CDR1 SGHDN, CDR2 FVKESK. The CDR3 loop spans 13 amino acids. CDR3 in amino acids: CASSRPGDEKLFF. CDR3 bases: TGTGCCAGCAGCCGTCCAGGAGATGAAAAACTGTTTTTT.

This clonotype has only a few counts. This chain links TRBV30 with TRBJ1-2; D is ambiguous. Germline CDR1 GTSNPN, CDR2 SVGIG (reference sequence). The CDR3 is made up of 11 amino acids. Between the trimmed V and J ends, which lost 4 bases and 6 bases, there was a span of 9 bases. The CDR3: CAWTLGDGYTF. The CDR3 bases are TGTGCCTGGACCCTCGGGGATGGCTACACCTTC.

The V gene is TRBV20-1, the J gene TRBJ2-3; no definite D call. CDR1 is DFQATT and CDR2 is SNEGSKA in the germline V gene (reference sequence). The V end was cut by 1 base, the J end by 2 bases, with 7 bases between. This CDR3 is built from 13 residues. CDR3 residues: CSARVTYTDTQYF. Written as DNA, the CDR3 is TGCAGTGCTAGAGTGACTTACACAGATACGCAGTATTTT.

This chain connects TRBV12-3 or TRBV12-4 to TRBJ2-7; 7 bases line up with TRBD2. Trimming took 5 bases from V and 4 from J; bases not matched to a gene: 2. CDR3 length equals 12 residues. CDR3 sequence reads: CASSAGVYEQYF. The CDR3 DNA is TGTGCCAGCAGTGCGGGAGTTTACGAGCAGTACTTC.

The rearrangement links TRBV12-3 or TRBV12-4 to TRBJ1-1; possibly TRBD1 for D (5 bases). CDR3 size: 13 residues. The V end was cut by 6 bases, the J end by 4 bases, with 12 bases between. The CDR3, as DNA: TGTGCCAGCAGAGGACGGGGGGTCACTGAAGCTTTCTTT. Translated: CASRGRGVTEAFF.

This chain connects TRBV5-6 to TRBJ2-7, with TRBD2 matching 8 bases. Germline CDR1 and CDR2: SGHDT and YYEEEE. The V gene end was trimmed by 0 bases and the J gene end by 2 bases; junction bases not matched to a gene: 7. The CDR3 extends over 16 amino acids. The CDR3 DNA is TGTGCCAGCAGCTTGGACCGCGGGGGGCCTACCTACGAGCAGTACTTC. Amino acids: CASSLDRGGPTYEQYF.

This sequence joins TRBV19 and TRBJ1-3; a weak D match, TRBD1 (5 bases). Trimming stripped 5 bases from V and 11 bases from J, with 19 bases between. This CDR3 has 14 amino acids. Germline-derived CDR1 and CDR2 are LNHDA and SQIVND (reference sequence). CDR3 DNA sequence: TGTGCCAGTAGTGATGGAGGGGCAGGTGCGCCCATATATTTT. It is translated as CASSDGGAGAPIYF.

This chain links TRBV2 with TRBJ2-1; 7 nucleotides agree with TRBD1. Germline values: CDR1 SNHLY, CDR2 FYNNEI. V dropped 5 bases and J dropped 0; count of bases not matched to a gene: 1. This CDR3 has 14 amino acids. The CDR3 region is CASSWTGSYNEQFF. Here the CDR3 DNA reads TGTGCCAGCAGTTGGACAGGCTCCTACAATGAGCAGTTCTTC.

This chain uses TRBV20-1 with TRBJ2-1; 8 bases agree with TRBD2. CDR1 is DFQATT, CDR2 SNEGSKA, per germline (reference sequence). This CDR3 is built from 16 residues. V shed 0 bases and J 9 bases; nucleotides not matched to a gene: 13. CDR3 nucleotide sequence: TGCAGTGCTAGAGATCATCGAGCGGGGGTTCTCGGTGAGCAGTTCTTC. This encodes CSARDHRAGVLGEQFF.

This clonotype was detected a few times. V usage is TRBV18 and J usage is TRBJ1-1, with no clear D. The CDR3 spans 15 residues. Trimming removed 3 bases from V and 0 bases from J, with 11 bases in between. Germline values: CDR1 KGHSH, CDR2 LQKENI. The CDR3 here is CASSPATVMNTEAFF. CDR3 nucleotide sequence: TGTGCCAGCTCACCCGCGACTGTAATGAACACTGAAGCTTTCTTT.

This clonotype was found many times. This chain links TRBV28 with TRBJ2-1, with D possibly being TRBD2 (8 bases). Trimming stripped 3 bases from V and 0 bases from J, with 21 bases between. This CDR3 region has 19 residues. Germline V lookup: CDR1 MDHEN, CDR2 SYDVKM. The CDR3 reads CASSFRPGRGQSSYNEQFF. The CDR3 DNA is TGTGCCAGCAGTTTCCGGCCCGGGAGGGGGCAAAGCTCCTACAATGAGCAGTTCTTC.